The sequence of this T cell receptor beta chain was determined in a study of liver allograft versus peripheral blood T cells. Study as a whole: Comparing T cell receptor repertoires in transplanted livers with those in recipients' peripheral blood was part of the design.

One entry per CDR3 protein, called by TCRdb with MiXCR from the reads. The profile shows about 5,600 distinct CDR3 sequences, approximately 15% of them singletons. CDR3 length equals 22 residues. The chain carries TRBV3-2 and TRBJ2-7; the table assigns TRBD2, which was not confirmed against the DNA. TRBV3-2 is termed a pseudogene. The TCR sequence derives from a human patient who had a liver transplant. A share of the T cells may be of graft donor origin. CDR3: CASPRRTERLAGERYSSYEQYF. The CDR3 DNA sequence: TGTGCCAGCCCGCGGCGGACAGAACGACTAGCGGGAGAGAGGTATAGCTCCTACGAGCAGTACTTC.